These 16 T cell receptor beta chains were all obtained from the same sample, sequenced in a study of blood T cells in healthy people across ages. Using a J-beta primer mix together with a sample-barcoded 5' primer, a second PCR was run for roughly 7 to 12 cycles. In TCRdb, the 5' RACE reads were re-called with MiXCR into one record per CDR3 protein. The sample lists around 870,000 distinct CDR3 sequences, roughly 26% occurring once. Sample: blood. The receptors here all came from a woman of 80 years or more in good health.

This clonotype was counted only a few times. The chain links TRBV20-1 to TRBJ1-1; D uncertain. Per germline, CDR1 DFQATT and CDR2 SNEGSKA (reference sequence). V gave up 5 bases and J gave up 8 bases, with 12 bases separating them. The CDR3 runs 11 residues. This CDR3 is CSASESKEAFF. The CDR3 nucleotides are TGCAGTGCTTCGGAGTCAAAAGAAGCTTTCTTT.

V and J are TRBV29-1 and TRBJ2-1; TRBD2 aligns across 8 bases. V dropped 4 bases and J dropped 4; count of bases not matched to a gene: 9. The CDR3 is made up of 15 amino acids. Germline V gene lookup returns CDR1 SQVTM and CDR2 ANQGSEA. The CDR3 reads CSVGPRLAPYNEQFF. The CDR3, as DNA: TGCAGCGTTGGGCCCCGACTAGCGCCATACAATGAGCAGTTCTTC.

The chain recombines TRBV19 with TRBJ2-2; maybe TRBD2 (6 bases). Trimming took off 7 bases at V and 7 bases at J, with 13 bases between the two ends. This CDR3 has 13 residues. CDR1 and CDR2 from the germline V gene are LNHDA and SQIVND (reference sequence). The DNA of the CDR3 is TGTGCCAGTATGGAGGGGTGGTACGGGGAGCTGTTTTTT. Encoded protein: CASMEGWYGELFF.

As to this clonotype: Since a much larger clone is just one base distant, this may be a read error. J is TRBJ2-1 and V is TRBV15, with D maybe TRBD1 (5 bases). Looked up from germline, CDR1 is LNHNV and CDR2 is YYDKDF (reference sequence). This CDR3 is 14 amino acids long. CDR3 in amino acids: CTTSARAIVNEQFF. The CDR3 coding sequence is TGTACCACCTCCGCCAGGGCGATCGTCAATGAGCAGTTCTTC.

The chain links TRBV4-3 to TRBJ2-3, with 9 bases that match TRBD1. Germline CDR1 LGHNA, CDR2 YSLEER. After removal of 6 bases from V and 1 base from J, the junction contained 8 bases not matched to a gene. CDR3 size: 16 residues. Here the CDR3 DNA reads TGCGCCAGCAGTGACAGGGGGGCCGGGGGCACAGATACGCAGTATTTT. Its protein product is CASSDRGAGGTDTQYF.

This clonotype was picked up many times. J is TRBJ2-1 and V is TRBV20-1; 8 nucleotides line up with TRBD1. The CDR3 runs 15 residues. J gave up 2 bases and V 0 bases, and 3 bases lay outside the gene matches. CDR1 and CDR2 from the germline V gene are DFQATT and SNEGSKA (reference sequence). The CDR3 here is CSARDQGATYNEQFF. CDR3 in DNA: TGCAGTGCTAGAGATCAGGGGGCGACCTACAATGAGCAGTTCTTC.

The sample holds a few counts of this clonotype. V gene TRBV7-6 combines with J gene TRBJ2-1; a possible D gene is TRBD2 (7 bases). CDR3 length equals 15 residues. Germline V gene sequence: CDR1 SGHVS, CDR2 FNYEAQ. Trimming cost V 2 bases and J 4 bases, with 12 bases left between them. The CDR3 nucleotides read TGTGCCAGCAGCTTACCGGGGGGCCTTTACAATGAGCAGTTCTTC. It codes for CASSLPGGLYNEQFF.

This clonotype turned up a few times. The rearrangement joins TRBV6-1 to TRBJ1-1; D unresolved. Germline V gene lookup returns CDR1 MNHNS and CDR2 SASEGT. With 3 bases removed from V and 4 bases from J, the gap between germline ends came to 15 bases. CDR3 length: 15 amino acids. The CDR3 spells CASSDLGPRGTEAFF. The CDR3 nucleotides read TGTGCCAGCAGTGATTTAGGCCCACGGGGCACTGAAGCTTTCTTT.

Many counts were recorded for this clonotype. CDR3 region: CASSPGGGPQTQYF. The CDR3 bases are TGTGCCAGCAGCCCCGGGGGGGGTCCCCAGACCCAGTACTTC. The chain combines TRBV7-2 with TRBJ2-5, with 8 bases that match TRBD2. Trimming at V came to 5 bases and at J to 6 bases, leaving 8 bases not matched to a gene. In germline, CDR1 is SGHTA, CDR2 FQGNSA. The CDR3 consists of 14 residues.

The chain links TRBV28 to TRBJ1-4; D may be TRBD1 (5 bases). CDR1 and CDR2 from the germline V gene are MDHEN and SYDVKM. V gave up 10 bases and J gave up 2 bases, with 14 bases separating them. The CDR3 sequence is 14 residues long. The CDR3 nucleotides are TGTGCCACCCGGGCGGGGACGACTAATGAAAAACTGTTTTTT. Its protein product is CATRAGTTNEKLFF.

This clonotype was seen repeatedly, ten times or more. Here the CDR3 reads CASSLGRGGVQVTDTQYF. CDR3 DNA sequence: TGTGCCAGCAGCTTAGGAAGGGGGGGGGTTCAGGTGACAGATACGCAGTATTTT. The V call is TRBV7-2, the J call TRBJ2-3; tentative D call: TRBD2 (7 bases). The CDR3 spans 18 residues. Trimming left V 1 base short and J 3 bases short, with 20 bases between. Germline V lookup: CDR1 SGHTA, CDR2 FQGNSA.

Regarding this clonotype: A much larger clone lies one base from this, so it may be a read error. This chain joins TRBV14 and TRBJ2-5, with 9 bases fitting TRBD1. The CDR3 is made up of 15 amino acids. Germline values: CDR1 SGHDN, CDR2 FVKESK. CDR3 bases: TGTGCCAGCAGCTCGGGACAGGGCGGTCGAGAGACCCTGTACTTC. Translating gives CASSSGQGGRETLYF.

This clonotype occurred a few times. The J gene is TRBJ1-4, the V gene TRBV5-6; a weak D match, TRBD1 (6 bases). The CDR3 extends over 14 amino acids. Germline loops: CDR1 SGHDT, CDR2 YYEEEE. V dropped 4 bases and J dropped 4 bases, with 11 bases sitting between them. The CDR3 nucleotides are TGTGCCAGCAGCAGCGGACAGTTTAATGAAAAACTGTTTTTT. This gives the protein CASSSGQFNEKLFF.

This clonotype was seen at least ten times. The DNA of the CDR3 is TGTGCCAGCAGTTTCGAACGGGGCGGAATGAAAGAGACCCAGTACTTC. Its protein product is CASSFERGGMKETQYF. The chain uses TRBV6-6 and TRBJ2-5; D may match TRBD1 or TRBD2 (5 bases each). V was shortened by 4 bases and J by 3 bases, with 18 bases between the two germline ends. Germline CDR1 MNHNY, CDR2 SVGAGI (reference sequence). The CDR3 contains 16 residues.

This chain connects TRBV6-1 to TRBJ1-5, with D uncertain. Trimming cost V 6 bases and J 3 bases, with 9 bases left between them. CDR1 is MNHNS, CDR2 SASEGT, per germline. There are 13 residues in the CDR3. The CDR3 region has the DNA TGTGCCAGCAGGTCATTCGCCAATCAGCCCCAGCATTTT. Protein: CASRSFANQPQHF.

The chain recombines TRBV6-2 or TRBV6-3 with TRBJ1-1; possibly TRBD1 for D (5 bases). CDR1 and CDR2 from the germline V gene are MNHEY and SVGEGT. Trimming took 6 bases from V and 0 from J, leaving 8 bases between them. The CDR3 runs 13 residues. The CDR3 is CASRGPLNTEAFF. CDR3 DNA: TGTGCCAGCAGGGGACCGCTGAACACTGAAGCTTTCTTT.